This entry lists 18 T cell receptor beta chains sequenced from one sample in a study of cytomegalovirus exposure and HLA in healthy donors. This PCR relied on a set of 60 Vbeta primers and 13 Jbeta primers. TCRdb's table, derived via immunoSEQ multiplex PCR, lists solely in-frame clones and lacks some. The data hold some 200,000 clones, with 70% to 90% observed a single time. The sample consisted of PBMCs. The receptor source for this set is a woman aged 30 to 39 in good health and CMV-seronegative.

The chain uses TRBV28 and TRBJ1-1; D remains unclear. The CDR3 is 13 residues long. In germline, CDR1 is MDHEN, CDR2 SYDVKM. Trimming stripped 4 bases from V and 10 bases from J, with 16 bases between. As DNA, the CDR3 is TGTGCCAGCAGTTCCAGTAACGACCGAGGAGCTTTCTTT. Residues: CASSSSNDRGAFF. Variable domain in full (rest from reference TRBV28 and TRBJ1-1): DVKVTQSSRYLVKRTGEKVFLECVQDMDHENMFWYRQDPGLGLRLIYFSYDVKMKEKGDIPEGYSVSREKKERFSLILESASTNQTSMYLCASSSSNDRGAFFGQGTRLTVV.

This clone was recorded a few times. V and J are TRBV28 and TRBJ2-7; 10 nucleotides agree with TRBD2. The trim removed 4 bases at V and 1 base at J, leaving 7 bases unmatched. Germline values: CDR1 MDHEN, CDR2 SYDVKM. The CDR3 has 16 amino acids. CDR3 DNA sequence: TGTGCCAGCAGTTCCCCTAGCGGGAGCGGGTCCTACGAGCAGTACTTC. Translating gives CASSSPSGSGSYEQYF.

This clone came up once. The V and J genes are TRBV13 and TRBJ1-2, with 8 bases matching TRBD1. The germline V gene has CDR1 PRHDT and CDR2 FYEKMQ (reference sequence). With 6 bases clipped from V and 6 bases from J, the junction kept 9 bases outside the gene matches. The CDR3 runs 14 residues. This CDR3 reads CASSKLTGENGYTF. The CDR3 DNA reads TGTGCCAGCAGTAAATTGACAGGGGAGAATGGCTACACCTTC.

The rearrangement uses TRBV14 and TRBJ2-1, with D hard to call. V was clipped by 1 base and J by 5 bases, with 15 bases between them. The germline CDR1 and CDR2 sequences are SGHDN and FVKESK. The CDR3 sequence is 16 residues long. CDR3 in DNA: TGTGCCAGCAGCCAAGTGGGCCTTGTACAGCACAATGAGCAGTTCTTC. Translated: CASSQVGLVQHNEQFF.

Points on this clone: An end of the junction does not agree with germline; a read error may underlie this. Other DNA sequences within the sample encode an identical CDR3. This chain joins TRBV2 and TRBJ2-7; 7 bases line up with TRBD1. Germline V gives CDR1 SNHLY, CDR2 FYNNEI. The CDR3 is 13 amino acids. CDR3 in DNA: TGTGCCAGCATAGCAGGGGGAGTTTACGAGCAGTACTTT. Encoded protein: CASIAGGVYEQYF.

This clone was picked up a small number of times. This rearrangement joins TRBV7-7 to TRBJ2-1; 7 positions match TRBD1. V lost 1 base, J lost 0 bases, and 3 bases stayed unmatched. CDR3 length equals 16 residues. CDR1 and CDR2 from the germline V gene are SSHAT and FNYEAQ (reference sequence). The CDR3, as DNA: TGTGCCAGCAGCTTAGGGGCAGGGGGCTCCTACAATGAGCAGTTCTTC. Translated: CASSLGAGGSYNEQFF.

This clone was seen only a few times. The rearrangement links TRBV5-4 to TRBJ1-1; D call uncertain. V lost 2 bases to trimming and J lost 1 base, with 6 bases between them. This CDR3 region has 13 residues. Per germline, CDR1 SGHNT and CDR2 YYREEE (reference sequence). CDR3 protein: CASSFGKNTEAFF. In nucleotides, the CDR3 is TGTGCCAGCAGCTTCGGGAAGAACACTGAAGCTTTCTTT.

The V call is TRBV7-9, the J call TRBJ1-1; 8 bases are shared with TRBD1. This CDR3 comprises 13 residues. The ends lost 6 bases at V and 5 bases at J; junction bases unmatched: 5. Germline loops: CDR1 SEHNR, CDR2 FQNEAQ (reference sequence). Here the CDR3 reads CASSPQGATEAFF. CDR3 in DNA: TGTGCCAGCAGTCCTCAGGGGGCAACTGAAGCTTTCTTT.

The V and J genes are TRBV7-2 and TRBJ1-6; 8 bases align to TRBD1. With V trimmed by 4 bases and J by 10 bases, 6 bases remained unmatched. The CDR3 has 14 residues. Germline values: CDR1 SGHTA, CDR2 FQGNSA. CDR3 DNA sequence: TGTGCCAGCAGCTCAGACAGGGGACGATCACCCCTCCACTTT. Its protein product is CASSSDRGRSPLHF.

The chain has TRBV6-5 and TRBJ2-3, with 7 positions matching TRBD1. This CDR3 comprises 15 residues. CDR1 and CDR2 (germline): MNHEY, SVGAGI. V trimming: 6 bases; J trimming: 0 bases; junction bases outside the gene matches: 6. The CDR3 spells CASSRQGFSTDTQYF. As DNA, the CDR3 is TGTGCCAGCAGCCGACAGGGATTTAGCACAGATACGCAGTATTTT.

The chain is built from TRBV5-5 and TRBJ1-4; 11 positions match TRBD1. The CDR3 loop spans 15 amino acids. Trimming cost V 2 bases and J 6 bases; bases outside gene matches: 3. Germline V gene data show CDR1 as SGHKS and CDR2 as YYEKEE (reference sequence). The CDR3 loop reads CASSFTGQGDEKLFF. In DNA form, the CDR3 reads TGTGCCAGCAGCTTTACGGGACAGGGGGATGAAAAACTGTTTTTT.

The V gene is TRBV28, the J gene TRBJ2-3; tentative D call: TRBD2 (6 bases). V was pared by 2 bases and J by 5 bases, with 8 bases between. Per the germline V gene, CDR1 is MDHEN and CDR2 is SYDVKM. This CDR3 spans 13 amino acids. CDR3 DNA: TGTGCCAGCAGTTTACCGCGGGGAGATACGCAGTATTTT. Translated: CASSLPRGDTQYF.

This chain connects TRBV9 to TRBJ1-3; possible D gene TRBD1, 5 bases. Trimming stripped 0 bases from V and 0 bases from J, with 7 bases between. Looked up from germline, CDR1 is SGDLS and CDR2 is YYNGEE. CDR3 size: 15 residues. The CDR3 protein is CASSVGQSSGNTIYF. In DNA form, the CDR3 reads TGTGCCAGCAGCGTAGGACAGTCCTCTGGAAACACCATATATTTT.

V and J are TRBV1 and TRBJ2-1; TRBD2 is the table's D call, not checked against the DNA. TRBV1 is a documented pseudogene. The CDR3 runs 18 residues. The CDR3 DNA is TGCACCAGCAGCCAACGAGTTTGTCGGGGGGCAGAAGAAAATGAGCAGTTCTTC. As protein: CTSSQRVCRGAEENEQFF.

A single count supports this clone. The CDR3 coding sequence is TGTGCCAGCAGTGTCGCGGGGAGGACTGAATGGTACTTC. It encodes CASSVAGRTEWYF. V usage is TRBV6-6 and J usage is TRBJ2-7, with D possibly matching TRBD2 (6 bases). From germline, CDR1 is MNHNY and CDR2 SVGAGI (reference sequence). The CDR3 runs 13 residues. V was cut by 5 bases and J by 12 bases, with 20 bases left in between.

This clone has only a few counts. The genes are TRBV7-9 and TRBJ2-1; 11 bases map to TRBD2. With V trimmed by 2 bases and J by 5 bases, 5 bases remained unmatched. Germline CDR1 reads SEHNR; CDR2 reads FQNEAQ (reference sequence). This CDR3 has 16 amino acids. The CDR3 coding sequence is TGTGCCAGCAGCTTAATAGCGGGAGGGCGAAACAATGAGCAGTTCTTC. Protein: CASSLIAGGRNNEQFF.

The CDR3 region is CASSPSGQRFYEQYF. Here the CDR3 DNA reads TGTGCCAGCAGCCCATCCGGACAGCGCTTTTACGAGCAGTACTTC. The chain joins TRBV7-6 to TRBJ2-7; weak D call: TRBD1 (6 bases). The CDR3 consists of 15 residues. Looked up from germline, CDR1 is SGHVS and CDR2 is FNYEAQ. V lost 5 bases, J lost 4 bases, and 18 bases lay in between.

Many counts were recorded for this clone. V is TRBV19 and J is TRBJ2-4; D remains unclear. Germline CDR1 is LNHDA and CDR2 is SQIVND (reference sequence). V was cut by 5 bases and J by 4 bases, with 9 bases left in between. The CDR3 totals 13 residues. CDR3 region: CASSPPLKNIQYF. CDR3 sequence (DNA): TGTGCCAGTAGTCCACCCCTAAAAAACATTCAGTACTTC.